The 13 T cell receptor beta chains below were found in one sample sequenced in a study of quantifying T cell responses using KT2 cells. Overall study: RNA was reverse transcribed with TCR alpha and beta constant-region primers.

Each cDNA got a UMI-containing oligo ligated at its 3' end. First-round PCR used around 4 cycles and beta primers RC1.1 and RC1.2 covering TRBC1 and TRBC2. MiXCR, applied by TCRdb to the UMI-ligation and nested PCR reads, yields one record per CDR3 protein. Altogether under 35,000 distinct CDR3 sequences are present, over 9% being singletons, with the ten largest covering roughly 10%. Sequenced input: PBMCs spiked with cells of the T cell clone KT2. These receptors were taken from a human donor.

This clonotype was counted a few times. V gene TRBV3-1 combines with J gene TRBJ2-5, with 12 bases lining up with TRBD2. V lost 3 bases, J lost 5 bases, and 4 bases stayed unmatched. The CDR3 covers 15 residues. Germline values: CDR1 LGHDT, CDR2 YNNKEL (reference sequence). This CDR3 reads CASSQLGTSGETQYF. In DNA, the CDR3 is TGTGCCAGCAGCCAGCTAGGGACTAGCGGGGAGACCCAGTACTTC.

This clonotype was counted at least ten times. The rearrangement uses TRBV6-6 and TRBJ1-5; D ambiguous. V gave up 5 bases and J gave up 5 bases, with 16 bases separating them. The CDR3 has 15 residues. In germline, CDR1 is MNHNY, CDR2 SVGAGI (reference sequence). CDR3 in amino acids: CASSEDRRTHQPQHF. The CDR3 nucleotides are TGTGCCAGCAGTGAAGACCGTCGAACCCATCAGCCCCAGCATTTT.

This clonotype was counted ten times or more. This chain uses TRBV3-1 with TRBJ2-3; 8 nucleotides align to TRBD1. CDR1 and CDR2 (germline): LGHDT, YNNKEL (reference sequence). With V trimmed by 4 bases and J by 8 bases, 8 bases remained unmatched. The CDR3 spans 14 residues. The CDR3 nucleotides are TGTGCCAGCAGCCTCTCCTCACAGGGGGGTACGCAGTATTTT. It yields the protein CASSLSSQGGTQYF.

Only a few counts were recorded for this clonotype. CDR3 sequence (DNA): TGTGCCAGCAGCCCGGAGTGGGGGGCCGACAATGAGCAGTTCTTC. This codes for CASSPEWGADNEQFF. The J gene is TRBJ2-1, the V gene TRBV5-6; D tentatively fits TRBD1 or TRBD2 (6 bases each). V lost 4 bases and J lost 5, with 16 bases in between. Germline V lookup: CDR1 SGHDT, CDR2 YYEEEE. The CDR3 contains 15 residues.

The rearrangement uses TRBV2 and TRBJ1-1, with no clear D. With 8 bases removed from V and 7 bases from J, the gap between germline ends came to 20 bases. The CDR3 has 14 amino acids. Germline V gene data show CDR1 as SNHLY and CDR2 as FYNNEI. CDR3 sequence: CASGVQHGSLEAFF. In DNA form, the CDR3 reads TGTGCCAGCGGTGTGCAGCATGGCAGCCTTGAAGCTTTCTTT.

This clonotype occurred many times. The V and J genes are TRBV12-3 or TRBV12-4 and TRBJ1-2, with 9 bases fitting TRBD1. Germline trimming cut 2 bases from V and 5 bases from J; bases unmatched to any gene: 6. This CDR3 has 15 amino acids. CDR3 region: CASSLFGTGLYGYTF. DNA for the CDR3: TGTGCCAGCAGTTTATTCGGGACAGGGCTTTATGGCTACACCTTC.

This clonotype was picked up many times. This chain joins TRBV12-3 or TRBV12-4 and TRBJ2-2; a possible D gene is TRBD1 (5 bases). Trimming shortened V by 2 bases and J by 6 bases, and 10 bases separated the two germline ends. This CDR3 is built from 14 residues. The CDR3 DNA is TGTGCCAGCAGTTTATCAGGGTTCGCCGGGGAGCTGTTTTTT. This codes for CASSLSGFAGELFF.

The chain has TRBV12-3 or TRBV12-4 and TRBJ2-1; D is ambiguous. The ends were cut back, 5 bases at V and 6 bases at J, with 17 bases in the middle. The CDR3 is 15 residues long. Here the CDR3 DNA reads TGTGCCAGCAGTCCAAAACGACTCCCAGCCAATGAGCAGTTCTTC. This translates into CASSPKRLPANEQFF.

This clonotype has only a few counts. The rearrangement joins TRBV2 to TRBJ1-1; D unclear. The V and J ends lost 11 bases and 6 bases respectively, with 13 bases between them. This CDR3 region has 11 residues. The germline gives CDR1 SNHLY, CDR2 FYNNEI. The chain's CDR3 is CAANTGPEAFF. The CDR3 DNA reads as TGTGCCGCAAACACTGGGCCTGAAGCTTTCTTT.

The rearrangement uses TRBV9 and TRBJ1-6; D is uncertain. From germline, CDR1 is SGDLS and CDR2 YYNGEE. V was clipped by 0 bases and J by 9 bases, with 10 bases between them. The CDR3 has 14 amino acids. CDR3: CASSVVEGASPLHF. The CDR3 nucleotides read TGTGCCAGCAGCGTAGTTGAGGGAGCTTCACCCCTCCACTTT.

The chain carries TRBV19 and TRBJ1-2; 9 bases align to TRBD1. This CDR3 region has 14 residues. Germline trimming cut 5 bases from V and 3 bases from J; bases unmatched to any gene: 4. CDR1 and CDR2 (germline): LNHDA, SQIVND (reference sequence). The CDR3 spells CASSETGGDYGYTF. Written as DNA, the CDR3 is TGTGCCAGTAGTGAAACAGGGGGCGACTATGGCTACACCTTC.

In this sample, this clonotype turned up a few times. The chain employs TRBV6-1 and TRBJ2-5, with a weak D call TRBD2 (7 bases). Germline CDR1 is MNHNS and CDR2 is SASEGT. With 3 bases removed from V and 5 bases from J, the gap between germline ends came to 13 bases. CDR3 length: 14 residues. The chain's CDR3 is CASSDGGGAETQYF. Written as DNA, the CDR3 is TGTGCCAGCAGTGATGGGGGGGGGGCCGAGACCCAGTACTTC.

The sample holds a few counts of this clonotype. The chain recombines TRBV5-1 with TRBJ2-7; tentatively, D is TRBD2 (5 bases). Between the trimmed V and J ends, which lost 0 bases and 2 bases, there was a span of 9 bases. Germline V gives CDR1 SGHRS, CDR2 YFSETQ. This CDR3 has 14 residues. The CDR3 loop reads CASSLAELAYEQYF. CDR3 bases: TGCGCCAGCAGCTTGGCCGAACTAGCCTACGAGCAGTACTTC.